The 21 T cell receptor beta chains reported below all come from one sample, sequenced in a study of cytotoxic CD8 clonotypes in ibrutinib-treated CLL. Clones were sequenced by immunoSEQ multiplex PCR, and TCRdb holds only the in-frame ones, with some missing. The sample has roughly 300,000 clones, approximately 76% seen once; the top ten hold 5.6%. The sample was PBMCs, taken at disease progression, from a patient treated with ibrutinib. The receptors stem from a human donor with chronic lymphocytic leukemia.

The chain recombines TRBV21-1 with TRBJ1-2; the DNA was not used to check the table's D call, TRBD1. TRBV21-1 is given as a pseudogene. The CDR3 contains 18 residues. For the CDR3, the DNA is TGTGCCAGCAGCAAAGCCCTCTCCGGGGACAGGGGACCCTATGGCTACACCTTC. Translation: CASSKALSGDRGPYGYTF.

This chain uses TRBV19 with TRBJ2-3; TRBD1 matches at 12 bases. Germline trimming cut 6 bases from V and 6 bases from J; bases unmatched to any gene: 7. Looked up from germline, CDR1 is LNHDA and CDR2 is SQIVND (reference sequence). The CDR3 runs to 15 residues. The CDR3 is CASRTGTGGIDTQYF. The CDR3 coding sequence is TGTGCCAGTAGAACCGGGACAGGGGGCATCGATACGCAGTATTTT.

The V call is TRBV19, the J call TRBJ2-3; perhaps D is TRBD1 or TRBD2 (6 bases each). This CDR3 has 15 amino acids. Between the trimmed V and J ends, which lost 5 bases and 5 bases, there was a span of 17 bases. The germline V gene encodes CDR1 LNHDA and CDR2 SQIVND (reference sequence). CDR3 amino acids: CASSRSGAHIDTQYF. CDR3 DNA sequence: TGTGCCAGTAGTCGATCGGGGGCGCATATAGATACGCAGTATTTT. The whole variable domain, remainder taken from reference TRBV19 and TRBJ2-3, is DGGITQSPKYLFRKEGQNVTLSCEQNLNHDAMYWYRQDPGQGLRLIYYSQIVNDFQKGDIAEGYSVSREKKESFPLTVTSAQKNPTAFYLCASSRSGAHIDTQYFGPGTRLTVL.

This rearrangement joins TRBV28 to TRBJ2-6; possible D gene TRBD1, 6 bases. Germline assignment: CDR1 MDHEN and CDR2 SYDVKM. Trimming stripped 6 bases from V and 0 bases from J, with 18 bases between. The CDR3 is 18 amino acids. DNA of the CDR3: TGTGCCAGCAGGCCCACAGGGCCGATAAGCTCTGGGGCCAACGTCCTGACTTTC. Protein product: CASRPTGPISSGANVLTF.

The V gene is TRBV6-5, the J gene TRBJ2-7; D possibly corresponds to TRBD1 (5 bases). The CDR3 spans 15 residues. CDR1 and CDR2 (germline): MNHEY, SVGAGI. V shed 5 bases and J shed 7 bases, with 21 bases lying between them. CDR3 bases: TGTGCCAGCAGTCCGGGCTCATGGGGCGCGGAGGAGCAGTACTTC. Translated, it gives CASSPGSWGAEEQYF.

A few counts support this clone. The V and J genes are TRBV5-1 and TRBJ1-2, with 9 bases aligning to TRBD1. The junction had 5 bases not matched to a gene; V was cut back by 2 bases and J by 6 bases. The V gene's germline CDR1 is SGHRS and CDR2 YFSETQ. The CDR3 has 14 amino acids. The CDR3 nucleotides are TGCGCCAGCAGCTTATCCGGGACAGGGAATGGCTACACCTTC. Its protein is CASSLSGTGNGYTF.

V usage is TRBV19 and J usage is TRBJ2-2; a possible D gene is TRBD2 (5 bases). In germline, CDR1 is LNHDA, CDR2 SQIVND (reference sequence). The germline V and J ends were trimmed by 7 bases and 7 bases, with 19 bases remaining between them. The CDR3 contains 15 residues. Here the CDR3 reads CASTPPPGVGGELFF. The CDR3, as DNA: TGTGCCAGTACCCCACCGCCCGGGGTCGGCGGGGAGCTGTTTTTT.

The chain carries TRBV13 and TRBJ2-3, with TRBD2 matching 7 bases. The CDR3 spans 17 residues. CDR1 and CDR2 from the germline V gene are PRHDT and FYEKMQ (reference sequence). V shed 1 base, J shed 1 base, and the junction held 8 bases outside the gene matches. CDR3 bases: TGTGCCAGCAGCTTAGCGGGGGGATTCTCGGGCACAGATACGCAGTATTTT. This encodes CASSLAGGFSGTDTQYF.

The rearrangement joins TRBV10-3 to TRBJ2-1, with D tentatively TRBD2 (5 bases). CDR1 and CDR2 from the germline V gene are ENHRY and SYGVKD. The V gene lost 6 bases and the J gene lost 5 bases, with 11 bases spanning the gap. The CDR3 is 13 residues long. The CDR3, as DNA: TGTGCCATCAGCCCGGGGAACAACAATGAGCAGTTCTTC. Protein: CAISPGNNNEQFF.

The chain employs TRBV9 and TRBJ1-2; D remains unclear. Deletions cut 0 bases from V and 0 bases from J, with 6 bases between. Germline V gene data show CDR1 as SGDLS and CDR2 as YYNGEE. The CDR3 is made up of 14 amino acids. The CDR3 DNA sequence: TGTGCCAGCAGCGTAGGTTCCTCTAACTATGGCTACACCTTC. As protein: CASSVGSSNYGYTF.

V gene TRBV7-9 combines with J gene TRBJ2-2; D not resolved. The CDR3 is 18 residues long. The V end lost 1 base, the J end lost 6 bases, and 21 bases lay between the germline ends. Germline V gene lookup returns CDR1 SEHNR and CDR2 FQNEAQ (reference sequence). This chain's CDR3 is CASSLVGVSPIGPGELFF. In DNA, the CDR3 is TGTGCCAGCAGCTTAGTAGGAGTTAGTCCAATTGGCCCCGGGGAGCTGTTTTTT.

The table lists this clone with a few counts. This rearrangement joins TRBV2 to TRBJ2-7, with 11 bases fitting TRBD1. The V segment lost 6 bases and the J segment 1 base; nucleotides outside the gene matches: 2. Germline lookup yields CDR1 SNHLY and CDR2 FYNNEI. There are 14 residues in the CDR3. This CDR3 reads CASRGQGGSYEQYF. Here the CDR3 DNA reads TGTGCCAGCAGGGGACAGGGGGGGTCCTACGAGCAGTACTTC.

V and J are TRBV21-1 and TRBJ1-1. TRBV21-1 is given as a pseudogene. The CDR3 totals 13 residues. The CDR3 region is CASSKAGGREAFF. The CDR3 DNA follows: TGTGCCAGCAGCAAAGCTGGCGGACGTGAAGCTTTCTTT.

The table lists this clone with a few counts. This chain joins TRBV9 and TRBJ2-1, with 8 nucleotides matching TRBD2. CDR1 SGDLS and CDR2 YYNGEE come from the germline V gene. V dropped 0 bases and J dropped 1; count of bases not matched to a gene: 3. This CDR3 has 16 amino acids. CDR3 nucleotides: TGTGCCAGCAGCGTAGCGACTAGCGTATCCTACAATGAGCAGTTCTTC. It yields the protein CASSVATSVSYNEQFF.

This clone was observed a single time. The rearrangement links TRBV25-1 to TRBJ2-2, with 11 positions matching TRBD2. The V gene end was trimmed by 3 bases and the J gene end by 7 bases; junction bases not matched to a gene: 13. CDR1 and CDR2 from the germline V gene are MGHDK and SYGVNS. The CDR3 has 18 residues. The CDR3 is CASSDWGRLAGGGGELFF. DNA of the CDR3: TGTGCCAGCAGTGACTGGGGAAGGCTAGCGGGGGGCGGCGGGGAGCTGTTTTTT. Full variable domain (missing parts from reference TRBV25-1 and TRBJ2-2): EADIYQTPRYLVIGTGKKITLECSQTMGHDKMYWYQQDPGMELHLIHYSYGVNSTEKGDLSSESTVSRIRTEHFPLTLESARPSHTSQYLCASSDWGRLAGGGGELFFGEGSRLTVL.

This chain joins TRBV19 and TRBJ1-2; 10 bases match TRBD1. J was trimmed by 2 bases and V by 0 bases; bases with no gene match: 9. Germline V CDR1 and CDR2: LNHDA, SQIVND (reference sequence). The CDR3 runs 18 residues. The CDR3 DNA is TGTGCCAGTAGTATAGATTTCACCCTGACAGGGGGCAACTATGGCTACACCTTC. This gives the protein CASSIDFTLTGGNYGYTF.

The CDR3 region has the DNA TGTGCCAGCAGCCGAACTAGCGGAGACCGCTACGAGCAGTACTTC. This sequence encodes CASSRTSGDRYEQYF. J is TRBJ2-7 and V is TRBV28, with 8 bases lining up with TRBD2. Per germline, CDR1 MDHEN and CDR2 SYDVKM. V trimming: 6 bases; J trimming: 3 bases; junction bases outside the gene matches: 10. The CDR3 is 15 amino acids.

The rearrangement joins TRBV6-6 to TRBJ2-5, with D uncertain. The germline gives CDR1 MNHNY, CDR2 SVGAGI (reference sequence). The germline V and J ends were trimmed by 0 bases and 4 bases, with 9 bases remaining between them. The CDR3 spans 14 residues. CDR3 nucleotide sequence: TGTGCCAGCAGTTACTCCGGCCTAACAGAGACCCAGTACTTC. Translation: CASSYSGLTETQYF.

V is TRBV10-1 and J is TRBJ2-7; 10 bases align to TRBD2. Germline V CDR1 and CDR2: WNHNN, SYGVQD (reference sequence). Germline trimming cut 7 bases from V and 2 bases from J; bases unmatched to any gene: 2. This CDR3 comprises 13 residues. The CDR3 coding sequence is TGCGCCAGCATGGGACTAGCGACCTACGAGCAGTACTTC. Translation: CASMGLATYEQYF.

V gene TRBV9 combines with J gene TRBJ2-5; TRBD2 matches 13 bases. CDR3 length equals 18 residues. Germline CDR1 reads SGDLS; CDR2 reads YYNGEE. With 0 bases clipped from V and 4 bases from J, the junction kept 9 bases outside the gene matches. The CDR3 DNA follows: TGTGCCAGCAGCGTAGACCCCCTGACTAGCGGGGGGTTAGAGACCCAGTACTTC. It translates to CASSVDPLTSGGLETQYF. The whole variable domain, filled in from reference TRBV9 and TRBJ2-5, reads DSGVTQTPKHLITATGQRVTLRCSPRSGDLSVYWYQQSLDQGLQFLIQYYNGEERAKGNILERFSAQQFPDLHSELNLSSLELGDSALYFCASSVDPLTSGGLETQYFGPGTRLLVL.

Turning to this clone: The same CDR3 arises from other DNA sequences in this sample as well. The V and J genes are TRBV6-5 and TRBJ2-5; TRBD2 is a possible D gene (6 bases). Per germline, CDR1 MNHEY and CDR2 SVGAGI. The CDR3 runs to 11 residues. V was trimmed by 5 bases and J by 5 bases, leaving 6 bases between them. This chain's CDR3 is CASSRGETQYF. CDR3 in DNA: TGTGCCAGCAGTCGGGGGGAGACCCAGTACTTC.